The text below deals with one T cell receptor beta chain. The sample comes from a study of blood T cells in healthy people across ages. Then a second PCR, running about 7 to 11 cycles, was carried out with a sample-barcoded 5' primer and a J-beta primer mix. Using its own MiXCR run on the 5' RACE reads, TCRdb lists one record per CDR3 protein. The table has 890,000 or so distinct CDR3 sequences, 62% seen once. CDR1 DFQATT and CDR2 SNEGSKA come from the germline V gene (reference sequence). This CDR3 spans 14 amino acids. The germline V and J ends were trimmed by 6 bases and 6 bases, with 21 bases remaining between them. Total RNA extracted from each sample amounted to at least 6 micrograms.

The sample was blood. This receptor was taken from a man aged 25 to 40 in good health. The chain employs TRBV20-1 and TRBJ2-7; the D gene could be TRBD1 or TRBD2 (6 bases each). In nucleotides, the CDR3 is TGCAGTGCAGAAGAGGGGGGTTGGCCTTCCGAGCAGTACTTC. This sequence encodes CSAEEGGWPSEQYF.